This T cell receptor beta chain comes out of a study of OX40 agonist ivuxolimab in advanced cancers. As for the study in general: The patients got ivuxolimab, which is an agonistic anti-OX40 (CD134) antibody.

Germline V gene sequence: CDR1 SQVTM, CDR2 ANQGSEA. V trimming: 5 bases; J trimming: 7 bases; junction bases outside the gene matches: 11. CDR3 length: 14 residues. Produced via immunoSEQ multiplex PCR; TCRdb's table is partial and in-frame only. The sample holds approximately 35,000 clones, roughly 74% seen once. Patients were ineligible given autoimmune disease history or systemic immunosuppression. The J gene is TRBJ1-2, the V gene TRBV29-1; 9 nucleotides line up with TRBD1. Source: CD4+ or CD8+ T cells sorted from blood, taken in a trial of the OX40 agonist ivuxolimab. This clonotype was obtained from an adult with an advanced solid tumor such as melanoma, head and neck, liver or kidney cancer. This CDR3 reads CSVYLQGASGGYTF. The CDR3 DNA follows: TGCAGCGTTTATTTACAGGGGGCATCTGGTGGCTACACCTTC.